This T cell receptor (beta chain) comes out of a study of T cell changes during pregnancy in multiple sclerosis. Repertoires were generated with immunoSEQ multiplex PCR, while TCRdb's copy carries only in-frame clones and drops some. Of 85,000 to 90,000 clones in the sample, 91% were seen once. Looked up from germline, CDR1 is MNHNS and CDR2 is SASEGT. The CDR3 is made up of 14 amino acids. Trimming cost V 8 bases and J 5 bases; bases outside gene matches: 1. The sequenced sample was peripheral blood, obtained in the first trimester of pregnancy. The clonotype comes from a female donor in good health, enrolled as a control in a pregnancy study. The chain uses TRBV6-1 and TRBJ2-1, with 15 bases that match TRBD2. The CDR3 reads CASGTSGGNNEQFF. In DNA form, the CDR3 reads TGTGCCAGCGGGACTAGCGGGGGGAACAATGAGCAGTTCTTC.